This T cell receptor beta chain derives from a study of beta chain features in type 1 diabetes. Whole-study results and caveats: Although PCR might favor shorter templates, it would do so equally in patients and controls. Shorter TCRB CDR3s, moderately but significantly so, were found in Type 1 diabetes patients in all four CD4+ subsets.

Expressed TCRB transcripts were sequenced because the entire RNA isolate underwent reverse transcription. Method: immunoSEQ multiplex PCR; TCRdb's copy keeps in-frame clones and lacks some. The sample shows 150,000 to 200,000 clones, 9% to 10% of them seen only once. This clone was picked up a small number of times. Its antigen is not known. The CDR3 covers 16 residues. V shed 7 bases and J 1 base; nucleotides not matched to a gene: 6. Germline CDR1 MNHNY, CDR2 SVGAGI (reference sequence). Source material: central memory CD4+ T cells from blood. The sequence was obtained from a woman in her 30s with type 1 diabetes. This chain uses TRBV6-6 with TRBJ2-5, with TRBD2 matching 13 bases. CDR3 sequence (DNA): TGTGCCAGCAATCCGGGACTAGCGGGGCCCCAAGAGACCCAGTACTTC. This encodes CASNPGLAGPQETQYF.